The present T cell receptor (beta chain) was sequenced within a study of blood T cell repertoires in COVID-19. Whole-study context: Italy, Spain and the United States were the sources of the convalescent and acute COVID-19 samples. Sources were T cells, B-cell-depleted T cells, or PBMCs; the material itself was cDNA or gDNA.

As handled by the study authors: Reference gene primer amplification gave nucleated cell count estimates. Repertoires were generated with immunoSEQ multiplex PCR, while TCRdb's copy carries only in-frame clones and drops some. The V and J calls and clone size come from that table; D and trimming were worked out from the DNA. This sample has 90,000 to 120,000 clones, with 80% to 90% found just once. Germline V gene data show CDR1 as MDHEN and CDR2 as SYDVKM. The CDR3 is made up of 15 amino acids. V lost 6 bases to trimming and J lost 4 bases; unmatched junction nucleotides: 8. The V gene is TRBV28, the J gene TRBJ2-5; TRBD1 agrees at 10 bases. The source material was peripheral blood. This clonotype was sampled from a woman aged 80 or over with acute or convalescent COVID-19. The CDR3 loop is CASSSQGTGAETQYF. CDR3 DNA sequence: TGTGCCAGCAGCTCCCAAGGGACAGGGGCAGAGACCCAGTACTTC.